This TCR beta chain is drawn from a study of cytomegalovirus exposure and HLA in healthy donors. Study as a whole: Most genotyped donors, approximately 77% of some 400, had Caucasian-associated genetic ancestry.

Regarding the study as a whole: TCR beta sequences reportedly predicted most subjects' HLA-A and HLA-B alleles accurately. Cytomegalovirus-associated status was assigned to more than 150 TCR beta chains.

With regard to this clone: Its antigen is not known.

J was trimmed by 7 bases and V by 6 bases; bases with no gene match: 10. The CDR3 runs to 15 residues. The V gene's germline CDR1 is MNHEY and CDR2 SVGAGI. PCR employed 60 Vbeta and 13 Jbeta primers. Profiled with immunoSEQ multiplex PCR; TCRdb holds only in-frame clones, not every one. The sample data list around 100,000 clones. The genes are TRBV6-5 and TRBJ2-1; 9 bases are shared with TRBD1. This TCR derives from a man aged 35-49 years in good health and CMV-seronegative. Specimen: PBMCs. In DNA, the CDR3 is TGTGCCAGCAGATACCACGGACAGGGGAGAAATGAGCAGTTCTTC. This encodes CASRYHGQGRNEQFF.